Here is one T cell receptor beta chain with its context. What it binds is not known. The sample originates from a study of human T cells and chemical hapten exposure. Study as a whole: DPC at 0.01% went onto the upper back in patch tests, read at 6 days. General study findings and limits: The immune response of these alopecia patients might not match healthy individuals'.

V was cut by 3 bases and J by 8 bases, with 7 bases left in between. This CDR3 comprises 12 residues. Original processing notes: Sample-level TCR yields exhibited a median of around 93,000, with a range of about 20,000 to 700,000. TCRdb redid the calling of the RACE reads with MiXCR, one entry per CDR3 protein. These V and J calls rely on TCRdb rather than the paper's analysis. The sample carries approximately 89,000 distinct CDR3 sequences, 6.5% to 8.5% recorded once. Time point noted: patch test 2, 6 weeks after DPC sensitization. Specified treatment: therapeutic diphenylcyclopropenone sensitization with weekly scalp DPC.

The TCR originated in a woman in her twenties or thirties with alopecia areata. Some clones in this sample may be carry-over from other donors' samples. The source material was whole blood, sampled in connection with sensitization to the hapten diphenylcyclopropenone (DPC). This rearrangement joins TRBV12-3 or TRBV12-4 to TRBJ1-4; no definite D call. In DNA, the CDR3 is TGTGCCAGCAGTTTTTCAGGAGAAAAACTGTTTTTT. This codes for CASSFSGEKLFF.